This T cell receptor beta chain was sequenced for a study of T cells in Graves' hyperthyroidism and ophthalmopathy. This clonotype occurred many times. Not enrolled were patients with uncontrolled infection, other autoimmune disease, pregnancy or lactation. PBMCs came from less than 11 ml fresh peripheral blood. V trimming: 4 bases; J trimming: 3 bases; junction bases outside the gene matches: 7. CDR1 and CDR2 (germline): MGHRA, YSYEKL. CDR3 length: 15 amino acids. Researchers took RNA transcripts and amplified the TCR beta CDR3 regions from them. Researchers ran a first-round RT-PCR on the TCR CDR3 using the HTBI primer set. In TCRdb, the multiplex PCR reads were re-called with MiXCR into one record per CDR3 protein. The sample comprises roughly 240,000 distinct CDR3 sequences, approximately 23% of which are singletons, and about a third rests with the top ten.

The rearrangement joins TRBV4-1 to TRBJ1-2; 8 bases align to TRBD1. This sequence was found in a woman aged 40 to 50 with Graves' ophthalmopathy. The sample was blood. In DNA form, the CDR3 reads TGCGCCAGCAGCCCGCCGACAGGGGAAGACTATGGCTACACCTTC. Protein: CASSPPTGEDYGYTF.